The next 30 T cell receptor beta chains were all read from a single sample in a study of T cell responses to AZD1222 COVID-19 vaccine. Measured with immunoSEQ multiplex PCR; TCRdb has only the in-frame clones, and not every one. The data contain about 140,000 clones, around 92% of them seen just once; the ten biggest clones take up about 3.8%. The sample consisted of peripheral blood, taken 28 days after the second AZD1222 dose. All receptors come from an adult who received the AZD1222 COVID-19 vaccine.

CDR3 bases: TGTGCCAGCAGCGCGGGGGGTGGGGGCCCTCAGCCCCAGCATTTT. Protein: CASSAGGGGPQPQHF. This chain joins TRBV7-2 and TRBJ1-5, with D possibly TRBD1 on 6 matching bases. Germline values: CDR1 SGHTA, CDR2 FQGNSA. The CDR3 has 15 residues. Trimming stripped 5 bases from V and 6 bases from J, with 17 bases between.

The chain links TRBV18 to TRBJ1-3, with a tentative D call TRBD1 (6 bases). This CDR3 has 16 amino acids. V was shortened by 4 bases and J by 0 bases, with 13 bases between the two germline ends. Per the germline V gene, CDR1 is KGHSH and CDR2 is LQKENI. The CDR3 here is CASSLDQGSSGNTIYF. The CDR3, as DNA: TGTGCCAGCTCACTGGACCAGGGGTCCTCTGGAAACACCATATATTTT.

The gene calls are TRBV19 and TRBJ1-4; the match to TRBD1 covers 7 bases. After removal of 4 bases from V and 0 bases from J, the junction contained 5 bases not matched to a gene. CDR3 length: 16 residues. Germline V gene sequence: CDR1 LNHDA, CDR2 SQIVND (reference sequence). CDR3: CASSTGQPSTNEKLFF. CDR3 DNA: TGTGCCAGTAGTACGGGACAGCCGTCAACTAATGAAAAACTGTTTTTT. The variable domain in full, completed from reference TRBV19 and TRBJ1-4, reads DGGITQSPKYLFRKEGQNVTLSCEQNLNHDAMYWYRQDPGQGLRLIYYSQIVNDFQKGDIAEGYSVSREKKESFPLTVTSAQKNPTAFYLCASSTGQPSTNEKLFFGSGTQLSVL.

The chain is built from TRBV28 and TRBJ2-3, with TRBD1 as a possible D gene (5 bases). Per germline, CDR1 MDHEN and CDR2 SYDVKM. V lost 6 bases, J lost 0 bases, and 13 bases lay in between. The length of the CDR3 is 15 residues. CDR3 protein: CASSPMRTSTDTQYF. The DNA of the CDR3 is TGTGCCAGCAGCCCAATGAGGACAAGCACAGATACGCAGTATTTT.

The rearrangement joins TRBV5-5 to TRBJ2-1; tentative D call: TRBD2 (6 bases). V lost 3 bases to trimming and J lost 9 bases, with 10 bases between them. The CDR3 sequence is 12 residues long. Germline V CDR1 and CDR2: SGHKS, YYEKEE (reference sequence). CDR3 coding DNA: TGTGCCAGCAGCTCGGGGGTAGCTGAGCAGTTCTTC. The encoded protein is CASSSGVAEQFF.

The genes are TRBV9 and TRBJ2-1; D is unclear. This CDR3 contains 14 residues. Germline-derived CDR1 and CDR2 are SGDLS and YYNGEE. The ends were cut back, 4 bases at V and 2 bases at J, with 10 bases in the middle. CDR3 sequence reads: CASSLGTAYNEQFF. The CDR3 region has the DNA TGTGCCAGCAGCTTAGGAACAGCCTACAATGAGCAGTTCTTC. Drawing the rest from reference TRBV9 and TRBJ2-1, the complete variable domain is DSGVTQTPKHLITATGQRVTLRCSPRSGDLSVYWYQQSLDQGLQFLIQYYNGEERAKGNILERFSAQQFPDLHSELNLSSLELGDSALYFCASSLGTAYNEQFFGPGTRLTVL.

The rearrangement links TRBV19 to TRBJ2-1; 12 nucleotides match TRBD2. The V gene's germline CDR1 is LNHDA and CDR2 SQIVND (reference sequence). This CDR3 contains 17 residues. The V gene end was trimmed by 4 bases and the J gene end by 0 bases; junction bases not matched to a gene: 4. CDR3 bases: TGTGCCAGTAGTAAAACTAGCGGGGGGAGCTCCTACAATGAGCAGTTCTTC. This codes for CASSKTSGGSSYNEQFF.

The CDR3 spells CASCLAEYNEQFF. CDR3 in DNA: TGTGCCAGCTGCCTAGCGGAGTACAATGAGCAGTTCTTC. The V call is TRBV28, the J call TRBJ2-1; 7 bases are shared with TRBD2. Germline CDR1 MDHEN, CDR2 SYDVKM. Trimming took 8 bases from V and 4 from J; bases not matched to a gene: 5. The CDR3 runs to 13 residues.

The V call is TRBV5-1, the J call TRBJ2-7; D could derive from TRBD1 or TRBD2 (7 bases each). V gave up 7 bases and J gave up 3 bases, with 14 bases separating them. This CDR3 is built from 13 residues. CDR1 and CDR2 from the germline V gene are SGHRS and YFSETQ. CDR3 region: CASAQGGSYEQYF. DNA for the CDR3: TGCGCCAGCGCCCAGGGGGGGAGCTACGAGCAGTACTTC.

The chain uses TRBV11-1 and TRBJ1-5; the D is unclear. With 2 bases removed from V and 3 bases from J, the gap between germline ends came to 11 bases. The CDR3 runs to 15 residues. Germline V gene sequence: CDR1 SGHAT, CDR2 FQDESV (reference sequence). CDR3 residues: CASSLFSGPNQPQHF. CDR3 bases: TGTGCCAGCAGCTTATTCTCAGGCCCCAATCAGCCCCAGCATTTT.

The table lists this clone with a count of one. The chain couples TRBV28 to TRBJ1-6; possible D gene TRBD1, 6 bases. The germline CDR1 and CDR2 sequences are MDHEN and SYDVKM. This CDR3 spans 16 amino acids. Trimming removed 2 bases from V and 9 bases from J, with 17 bases in between. CDR3 region: CASSLLSGGGSSPLHF. The CDR3, as DNA: TGTGCCAGCAGTTTACTGTCCGGGGGCGGGAGTTCACCCCTCCACTTT.

J is TRBJ2-1 and V is TRBV3-1 (or the pseudogene TRBV3-2), with D perhaps TRBD2 (5 bases). CDR1 and CDR2 from the germline V gene are LGHDT and YNNKEL (reference sequence). The CDR3 is made up of 13 amino acids. The ends were cut back, 5 bases at V and 4 bases at J, with 9 bases in the middle. As DNA, the CDR3 is TGTGCCAGCAGCAAACTAGGATACAATGAGCAGTTCTTC. It codes for CASSKLGYNEQFF.

This clone was detected once. The gene calls are TRBV28 and TRBJ2-7, with TRBD2 matching over 10 bases. There are 15 residues in the CDR3. The junction had 9 bases not matched to a gene; V was cut back by 7 bases and J by 3 bases. Germline V lookup: CDR1 MDHEN, CDR2 SYDVKM. The CDR3 DNA reads TGTGCCAGCACCTCTAGCGGGAGTCCCCTCTACGAGCAGTACTTC. This sequence encodes CASTSSGSPLYEQYF.

V gene TRBV7-3 combines with J gene TRBJ2-1; TRBD2 matches 7 bases. The CDR3 totals 16 residues. Trimming cost V 0 bases and J 4 bases; bases outside gene matches: 6. Germline CDR1 is SGHTA and CDR2 is FQGTGA. In nucleotides, the CDR3 is TGTGCCAGCAGCTTAACGGGAGGGACTGCATACAATGAGCAGTTCTTC. It specifies CASSLTGGTAYNEQFF. Supplemented by reference TRBV7-3 and TRBJ2-1, the full variable domain reads GAGVSQTPSNKVTEKGKYVELRCDPISGHTALYWYRQSLGQGPEFLIYFQGTGAADDSGLPNDRFFAVRPEGSVSTLKIQRTERGDSAVYLCASSLTGGTAYNEQFFGPGTRLTVL.

The chain joins TRBV5-1 to TRBJ2-2; D tentatively fits TRBD1 or TRBD2 (5 bases each). V was trimmed by 4 bases and J by 2 bases, leaving 9 bases between them. The V gene's germline CDR1 is SGHRS and CDR2 YFSETQ. The CDR3 is 14 residues long. DNA of the CDR3: TGCGCCAGCAGCGAGGGACCAAACACCGGGGAGCTGTTTTTT. Translated: CASSEGPNTGELFF.

The chain is built from TRBV6-1 and TRBJ2-4; D is unclear. Germline V gene lookup returns CDR1 MNHNS and CDR2 SASEGT. The CDR3 totals 16 residues. V was pared by 4 bases and J by 0 bases, with 13 bases between. The CDR3: CASSVALVLAKNIQYF. In DNA, the CDR3 is TGTGCCAGCAGTGTAGCACTCGTTCTAGCCAAAAACATTCAGTACTTC.

The chain joins TRBV7-3 to TRBJ2-1; TRBD2 matches 12 bases. The CDR3 has 18 residues. The junction had 11 bases not matched to a gene; V was cut back by 3 bases and J by 5 bases. Per the germline V gene, CDR1 is SGHTA and CDR2 is FQGTGA. The DNA of the CDR3 is TGTGCCAGCAGCTTCCTAGCGGGAGGGCCGGACGTCGACAATGAGCAGTTCTTC. Encoded protein: CASSFLAGGPDVDNEQFF.

This clone was detected only a few times. The J gene is TRBJ1-1, the V gene TRBV29-1; 9 bases agree with TRBD1. CDR1 and CDR2 (germline): SQVTM, ANQGSEA. The length of the CDR3 is 15 residues. Trimming removed 6 bases from V and 0 bases from J; junction bases left unmatched: 8. The CDR3 DNA reads TGCAGCGTCCGTAGGGGGGACAGGGTGAACACTGAAGCTTTCTTT. Translated, it gives CSVRRGDRVNTEAFF.

The V gene is TRBV9, the J gene TRBJ2-7; 9 bases fit TRBD2. CDR1 is SGDLS and CDR2 is YYNGEE in the germline V gene. V trimming: 2 bases; J trimming: 3 bases; junction bases outside the gene matches: 3. This CDR3 is 14 amino acids long. The CDR3 DNA reads TGTGCCAGCAGCGTTGGACTAGCGTACTACGAGCAGTACTTC. Amino acid sequence: CASSVGLAYYEQYF. Complete variable domain (other parts from reference TRBV9 and TRBJ2-7): DSGVTQTPKHLITATGQRVTLRCSPRSGDLSVYWYQQSLDQGLQFLIQYYNGEERAKGNILERFSAQQFPDLHSELNLSSLELGDSALYFCASSVGLAYYEQYFGPGTRLTVT.

This clone was detected only once. The genes are TRBV27 and TRBJ2-1; D tentatively reads TRBD1 or TRBD2 (5 bases each). CDR3 length: 16 residues. Germline V gene sequence: CDR1 MNHEY, CDR2 SMNVEV (reference sequence). Trimming pared 7 bases from V and 9 bases from J, leaving 25 bases between. The CDR3 DNA sequence: TGTGCCAGCAAAGACCCCGGGGCCGACAGAAGAGGTGAGCAGTTCTTC. It codes for CASKDPGADRRGEQFF.

The chain employs TRBV10-3 and TRBJ2-1; possibly TRBD1 for D (6 bases). The CDR3 runs to 13 residues. Between the trimmed V and J ends, which lost 10 bases and 8 bases, there was a span of 18 bases. Germline-derived CDR1 and CDR2 are ENHRY and SYGVKD. CDR3 in amino acids: CATQDRPIYEQFF. DNA for the CDR3: TGTGCCACCCAGGACAGACCAATTTATGAGCAGTTCTTC.

This sequence joins TRBV5-1 and TRBJ1-4; D unclear. Germline CDR1 and CDR2: SGHRS and YFSETQ. The V and J ends lost 2 bases and 4 bases respectively, with 9 bases between them. The CDR3 length is 14 residues. Here the CDR3 DNA reads TGCGCCAGCAGCTTCGGAGGAATTAATGAAAAACTGTTTTTT. This translates into CASSFGGINEKLFF.

V and J are TRBV28 and TRBJ1-5; D gene unclear. The V end was cut by 1 base, the J end by 4 bases, with 14 bases between. Germline V gene sequence: CDR1 MDHEN, CDR2 SYDVKM. The CDR3 is 16 amino acids. For the CDR3, the DNA is TGTGCCAGCAGTTTATTAGGCGGTACCCAAAATCAGCCCCAGCATTTT. Amino acids: CASSLLGGTQNQPQHF.

The chain uses TRBV6-5 and TRBJ2-6; TRBD1 matches 8 bases. Per germline, CDR1 MNHEY and CDR2 SVGAGI. The trim removed 6 bases at V and 3 bases at J, leaving 4 bases unmatched. This CDR3 comprises 15 residues. CDR3 amino acids: CASSWTGYGANVLTF. The CDR3 nucleotides are TGTGCCAGCAGCTGGACAGGGTATGGGGCCAACGTCCTGACTTTC.

The chain recombines TRBV20-1 with TRBJ1-5; 7 positions match TRBD1. CDR3 length: 11 amino acids. The germline gives CDR1 DFQATT, CDR2 SNEGSKA (reference sequence). The V and J ends lost 0 bases and 15 bases, in that order; junction bases with no gene match: 5. CDR3 amino acids: CSARDRGGWHF. DNA of the CDR3: TGCAGTGCTAGAGATCGAGGGGGCTGGCATTTT.

V usage is TRBV7-2 and J usage is TRBJ2-5, with D perhaps TRBD1 (5 bases). The V and J ends lost 5 bases and 0 bases respectively, with 10 bases between them. This CDR3 region has 14 residues. Germline V CDR1 and CDR2: SGHTA, FQGNSA. The CDR3 nucleotides are TGTGCCAGCAGCCCCGGACATTACCAAGAGACCCAGTACTTC. Translating gives CASSPGHYQETQYF.

V and J are TRBV4-2 and TRBJ2-1; 14 bases fit TRBD2. The CDR3 has 18 amino acids. V lost 1 base and J lost 0; bases outside the gene matches: 2. Germline assignment: CDR1 LGHNA and CDR2 YNFKEQ. The CDR3 region has the DNA TGTGCCAGCAGCCAAGGGGGGACTAGCGGGAGCTCCTACAATGAGCAGTTCTTC. Encoded protein: CASSQGGTSGSSYNEQFF.

The chain is built from TRBV14 and TRBJ1-2; 9 positions match TRBD1. Germline V gene lookup returns CDR1 SGHDN and CDR2 FVKESK. V dropped 1 base and J dropped 4; count of bases not matched to a gene: 4. The CDR3 runs 15 residues. The chain's CDR3 is CASSQVDRGGYGYTF. DNA for the CDR3: TGTGCCAGCAGCCAAGTGGACAGGGGCGGCTATGGCTACACCTTC.

This chain joins TRBV12-3 or TRBV12-4 and TRBJ1-1, with a possible D match to TRBD1 (6 bases). The V end was cut by 9 bases, the J end by 1 base, with 12 bases between. CDR3 length: 13 residues. For the CDR3, the DNA is TGTGCCAGTGCGGGACACTCGAACACTGAAGCTTTCTTT. Translated, it gives CASAGHSNTEAFF.

J is TRBJ1-1 and V is TRBV3-1 (or the pseudogene TRBV3-2), with D unclear. The V gene's germline CDR1 is LGHDT and CDR2 YNNKEL (reference sequence). CDR3 length: 13 residues. The ends were cut back, 3 bases at V and 1 base at J, with 6 bases in the middle. CDR3 region: CASSQAANTEAFF. Here the CDR3 DNA reads TGTGCCAGCAGCCAGGCGGCGAACACTGAAGCTTTCTTT.